The T cell receptor (beta chain) under discussion was sequenced for a study of blood T cell repertoires in COVID-19. Turning to the study itself: The United States, Italy and Spain were the sources of the acute and convalescent COVID-19 samples. In each case, the material was cDNA or gDNA derived from T cells, B-cell-depleted T cells, or PBMCs.

Under the authors' procedure: By means of reference gene primer amplification, nucleated cell counts were estimated. Produced via immunoSEQ multiplex PCR; TCRdb's table is partial and in-frame only. From that table come the V and J calls and clone size; the DNA was used to work out D and trimming. The sample records some 130,000 clones, approximately 90% being singletons. V was pared by 3 bases and J by 6 bases, with 14 bases between. In germline, CDR1 is PRHDT, CDR2 FYEKMQ (reference sequence). The CDR3 has 14 residues. Material for sequencing was peripheral blood. This TCR came from a man aged 50 or older with acute or convalescent COVID-19. The genes are TRBV13 and TRBJ1-2; possible D gene TRBD1, 5 bases. The CDR3 protein is CASSLSQGGHGYTF. The CDR3 bases are TGTGCCAGCAGCTTGTCGCAGGGAGGTCATGGCTACACCTTC.